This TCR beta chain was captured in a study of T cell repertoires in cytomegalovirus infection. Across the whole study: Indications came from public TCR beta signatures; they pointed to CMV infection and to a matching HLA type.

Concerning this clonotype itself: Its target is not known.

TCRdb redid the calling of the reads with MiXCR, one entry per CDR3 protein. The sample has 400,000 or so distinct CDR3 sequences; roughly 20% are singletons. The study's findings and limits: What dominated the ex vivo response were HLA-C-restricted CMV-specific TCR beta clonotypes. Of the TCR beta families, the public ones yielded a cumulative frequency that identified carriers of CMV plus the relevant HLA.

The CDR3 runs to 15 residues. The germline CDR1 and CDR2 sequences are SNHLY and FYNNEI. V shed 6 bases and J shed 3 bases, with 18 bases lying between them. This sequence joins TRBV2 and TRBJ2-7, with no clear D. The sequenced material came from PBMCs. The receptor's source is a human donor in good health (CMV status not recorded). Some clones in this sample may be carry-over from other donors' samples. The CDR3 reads CASSAHPRSGYEQYF. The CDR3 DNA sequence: TGTGCCAGCAGCGCCCATCCCCGGAGTGGCTACGAGCAGTACTTC.